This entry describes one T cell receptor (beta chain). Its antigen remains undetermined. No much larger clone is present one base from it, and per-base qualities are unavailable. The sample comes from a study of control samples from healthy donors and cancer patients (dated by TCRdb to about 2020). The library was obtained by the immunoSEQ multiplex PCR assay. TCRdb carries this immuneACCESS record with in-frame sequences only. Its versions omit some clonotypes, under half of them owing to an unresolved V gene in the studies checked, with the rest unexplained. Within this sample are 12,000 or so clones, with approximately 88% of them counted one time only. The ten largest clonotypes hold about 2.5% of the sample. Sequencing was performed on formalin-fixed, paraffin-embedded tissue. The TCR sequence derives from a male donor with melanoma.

The CDR3 sequence is CASSQGGYNEQFF. The DNA is TGCGCCAGCAGCCAAGGGGGCTACAATGAGCAGTTCTTC. This chain is built from TRBV4-1 and TRBJ2-1; the D gene lacks a confident call. Taken from cysteine to phenylalanine, the CDR3 has 13 residues. Only the CDR3 part of the read is kept: 39 bases, read in frame from the first base. For CDR1 and CDR2, the germline V gene lists MGHRA and YSYEKL. The junction shows trimming of 1 base on V and 3 bases on J, plus 4 bases between the germline ends.